One T cell receptor beta chain is described in this entry. Antigen specificity is unknown. A much bigger clone sits one base away, suggesting this may be a read error. The sample originates from a study of blood T cells in healthy people across ages. Study-wide results and caveats: A strong correlation was found between TCR beta diversity and the percentage of naive T cells. From one million sequenced T cells, diversity estimates were lower bounds.

A J-beta primer mix and a sample-barcoded 5' primer were used in a second PCR of roughly 6 to 11 cycles. One entry per CDR3 protein results from TCRdb running MiXCR on the 5' RACE reads. The top ten clones hold approximately 15% of a sample with over 550,000 distinct CDR3 sequences, approximately 30% of them seen once. V shed 5 bases and J shed 5 bases, with 16 bases lying between them. CDR1 DFQATT and CDR2 SNEGSKA come from the germline V gene (reference sequence). This CDR3 contains 13 residues. Total RNA extracted from each sample amounted to at least 5 micrograms. Sequencing was carried out using blood. The clonotype originates from a woman of 80 years or more in good health. The chain uses TRBV20-1 and TRBJ2-7; D is unclear. Here the CDR3 reads CSAAVGYSHEQYF. CDR3 coding DNA: TGCAGTGCTGCGGTCGGGTATTCCCACGAGCAGTACTTC.